One sample yielded the 26 T cell receptor beta chains listed below, sequenced in a study of shared clonotypes between healthy human individuals. Clones were sequenced by immunoSEQ multiplex PCR, and TCRdb holds only the in-frame ones, with some missing. The table has around 340,000 clones, around 67% seen once; the top ten hold 8% to 13%. The sequencing input was memory CD4+ T cells sorted from blood. Documented subset: CD45RA-negative fraction. These receptors all come from a young man in good health.

This sequence joins TRBV10-3 and TRBJ2-5; 13 bases map to TRBD2. Germline V CDR1 and CDR2: ENHRY, SYGVKD. The CDR3 spans 16 residues. The V and J ends lost 3 bases and 10 bases, in that order; junction bases with no gene match: 11. In DNA form, the CDR3 reads TGTGCCATCAGTGATAGTCTCGGACTAGCGGGAGCCTTCCAGTACTTC. Residues: CAISDSLGLAGAFQYF.

This clone was counted between two and nine times. Other nucleotide sequences from this sample produce the same CDR3. V usage is TRBV6-4 and J usage is TRBJ2-1; D remains ambiguous. The length of the CDR3 is 15 residues. The ends were cut back, 2 bases at V and 1 base at J, with 9 bases in the middle. CDR1 and CDR2 from the germline V gene are MRHNA and SNTAGT. CDR3 sequence: CASSDTGGSYNEQFF. The CDR3 DNA sequence: TGTGCCAGCAGTGACACTGGCGGTTCCTACAATGAGCAGTTCTTC.

The rearrangement joins TRBV5-4 to TRBJ1-2, with 7 positions matching TRBD1. Germline V lookup: CDR1 SGHNT, CDR2 YYREEE (reference sequence). V lost 5 bases to trimming and J lost 1 base; unmatched junction nucleotides: 5. The CDR3 totals 14 residues. The chain's CDR3 is CASRSRDSNYGYTF. CDR3 DNA: TGTGCCAGCAGATCCCGGGACAGTAACTATGGCTACACCTTC. Full variable domain (missing parts from reference TRBV5-4 and TRBJ1-2): ETGVTQSPTHLIKTRGQQVTLRCSSQSGHNTVSWYQQALGQGPQFIFQYYREEENGRGNFPPRFSGLQFPNYSSELNVNALELDDSALYLCASRSRDSNYGYTFGSGTRLTVV.

The V call is TRBV7-7, the J call TRBJ1-3; D call uncertain. The CDR3 consists of 15 residues. Trimming removed 5 bases at V and 0 bases at J, with 11 bases between. Germline V gene data show CDR1 as SSHAT and CDR2 as FNYEAQ (reference sequence). The CDR3 here is CASSPGPASGNTIYF. CDR3 DNA sequence: TGTGCCAGCAGCCCTGGGCCGGCCTCTGGAAACACCATATATTTT.

The chain has TRBV18 and TRBJ2-3; perhaps TRBD2 as D (6 bases). The CDR3 covers 14 residues. Germline V CDR1 and CDR2: KGHSH, LQKENI. The V end lost 4 bases, the J end lost 2 bases, and 10 bases lay between the germline ends. The CDR3: CASSQREFTDTQYF. In DNA form, the CDR3 reads TGTGCCAGCTCACAACGGGAGTTCACAGATACGCAGTATTTT.

Details on this clone: The same CDR3 is also encoded by other DNA sequences in this sample. The chain uses TRBV14 and TRBJ1-1; no clear D. This CDR3 has 12 residues. V was cut by 1 base and J by 5 bases, with 5 bases left in between. From germline, CDR1 is SGHDN and CDR2 FVKESK. The DNA of the CDR3 is TGTGCCAGCAGCCAAGTTTCTACTGAAGCTTTCTTT. It codes for CASSQVSTEAFF.

This clone was observed a single time. V usage is TRBV7-2 and J usage is TRBJ2-3; 11 nucleotides match TRBD2. Germline V lookup: CDR1 SGHTA, CDR2 FQGNSA. This CDR3 has 17 amino acids. V dropped 5 bases and J dropped 6; count of bases not matched to a gene: 13. This chain's CDR3 is CASSPLGLAGGMDTQYF. CDR3 coding DNA: TGTGCCAGCAGCCCGCTGGGCCTAGCGGGAGGAATGGATACGCAGTATTTT.

This clone came up many times. The V gene is TRBV5-1, the J gene TRBJ2-7; D is unresolved. This CDR3 is 15 amino acids long. V was cut by 0 bases and J by 0 bases, with 10 bases left in between. In germline, CDR1 is SGHRS, CDR2 YFSETQ. This CDR3 is CASSLGAADSYEQYF. The CDR3 region has the DNA TGCGCCAGCAGCTTGGGGGCAGCAGACTCCTACGAGCAGTACTTC.

The DNA of the CDR3 is TGCGCCAGCAGCCCGATCCTAGCGGGAGCTCTCAATGAGCAGTTCTTC. Encoded protein: CASSPILAGALNEQFF. The chain couples TRBV5-1 to TRBJ2-1; 10 bases map to TRBD2. Germline CDR1 is SGHRS and CDR2 is YFSETQ. V gave up 4 bases and J gave up 6 bases; unmatched junction bases: 10. CDR3 length: 16 amino acids.

V and J are TRBV5-3 and TRBJ2-2; TRBD2 matches 9 bases. TRBV5-3 is annotated as an ORF whose role is uncertain. There are 14 residues in the CDR3. V shed 0 bases and J 6 bases; nucleotides not matched to a gene: 0. CDR3: CARSLGGRAGELFF. The CDR3 DNA sequence: TGTGCCAGAAGCTTGGGCGGGAGGGCCGGGGAGCTGTTTTTT.

The CDR3 DNA sequence: TGCGCCAGCAGCTTGTGGGGTCGGGGAGATACGCAGTATTTT. Translated, it gives CASSLWGRGDTQYF. V and J are TRBV5-1 and TRBJ2-3; possibly TRBD2 for D (5 bases). The CDR3 is 14 amino acids. Germline values: CDR1 SGHRS, CDR2 YFSETQ. The V end was cut by 1 base, the J end by 5 bases, with 11 bases between.

The chain links TRBV2 to TRBJ2-1; D not resolved. The CDR3 consists of 12 residues. V lost 2 bases and J lost 7, with 6 bases in between. The germline V gene encodes CDR1 SNHLY and CDR2 FYNNEI. The CDR3 nucleotides read TGTGCCAGCAGTGAATATGGAAATGAGCAGTTCTTC. Its translation: CASSEYGNEQFF.

As concerns this clone: The sample contains more than one DNA sequence encoding this CDR3. The chain carries TRBV7-9 and TRBJ2-3; D gene uncertain. The CDR3 spans 11 residues. Between the trimmed V and J ends, which lost 3 bases and 4 bases, there was a span of 2 bases. The germline gives CDR1 SEHNR, CDR2 FQNEAQ (reference sequence). The CDR3 DNA sequence: TGTGCCAGCAGCTTTGCAGATACGCAGTATTTT. Its translation: CASSFADTQYF. The whole variable domain, remainder taken from reference TRBV7-9 and TRBJ2-3, is DTGVSQNPRHKITKRGQNVTFRCDPISEHNRLYWYRQTLGQGPEFLTYFQNEAQLEKSRLLSDRFSAERPKGSFSTLEIQRTEQGDSAMYLCASSFADTQYFGPGTRLTVL.

This sequence joins TRBV7-9 and TRBJ2-3, with TRBD1 identical over 7 bases. CDR1 and CDR2 from the germline V gene are SEHNR and FQNEAQ (reference sequence). CDR3 length equals 14 residues. Trimming cost V 8 bases and J 2 bases; bases outside gene matches: 7. DNA of the CDR3: TGTGCCAGCTCCCGGACAGGTTCCACAGATACGCAGTATTTT. Its translation: CASSRTGSTDTQYF.

The chain is built from TRBV6-6 and TRBJ2-1; 13 bases match TRBD2. The CDR3 spans 15 residues. Per the germline V gene, CDR1 is MNHNY and CDR2 is SVGAGI (reference sequence). J was trimmed by 8 bases and V by 6 bases; bases with no gene match: 7. DNA of the CDR3: TGTGCCAGCAGCCCAGGACTAGCGGGAGTAGATGAGCAGTTCTTC. Translation: CASSPGLAGVDEQFF.

This chain joins TRBV18 and TRBJ2-7, with 10 positions matching TRBD2. V trimming: 2 bases; J trimming: 1 base; junction bases outside the gene matches: 2. The CDR3 totals 15 residues. The germline V gene encodes CDR1 KGHSH and CDR2 LQKENI. The CDR3 region has the DNA TGTGCCAGCTCACCAAGGACTAGCGGTTCCTACGAGCAGTACTTC. Translating gives CASSPRTSGSYEQYF. Full variable domain (outside the CDR3, taken from reference TRBV18 and TRBJ2-7): NAGVMQNPRHLVRRRGQEARLRCSPMKGHSHVYWYRQLPEEGLKFMVYLQKENIIDESGMPKERFSAEFPKEGPSILRIQQVVRGDSAAYFCASSPRTSGSYEQYFGPGTRLTVT.

The rearrangement links TRBV30 to TRBJ2-2, with D tentatively TRBD2 (5 bases). Between the trimmed V and J ends, which lost 3 bases and 0 bases, there was a span of 5 bases. The CDR3 is made up of 13 amino acids. CDR1 GTSNPN and CDR2 SVGIG come from the germline V gene (reference sequence). The CDR3 protein is CAWSGANTGELFF. The CDR3 region has the DNA TGTGCCTGGAGCGGGGCGAACACCGGGGAGCTGTTTTTT. The whole variable domain, remainder taken from reference TRBV30 and TRBJ2-2, is SQTIHQWPATLVQPVGSPLSLECTVEGTSNPNLYWYRQAAGRGLQLLFYSVGIGQISSEVPQNLSASRPQDRQFILSSKKLLLSDSGFYLCAWSGANTGELFFGEGSRLTVL.

Worth noting for this clone: Its ends do not fully match the called genes, so a read error is possible. The chain uses TRBV6-1 and TRBJ1-6; 7 nucleotides match TRBD1. The CDR3 spans 18 residues. Germline V lookup: CDR1 MNHNS, CDR2 SASEGT. The CDR3 bases are TGTGCCAGCAGCGAAGACAGGGCCTCTAGACTTAGCACTTCACCCCTCCACTTT. Amino acid sequence: CASSEDRASRLSTSPLHF.

The chain links TRBV30 to TRBJ2-3; D may be TRBD1 or TRBD2 (5 bases each). Germline V gene lookup returns CDR1 GTSNPN and CDR2 SVGIG (reference sequence). The V and J ends lost 0 bases and 4 bases respectively, with 11 bases between them. The CDR3 totals 14 residues. CDR3 residues: CAWSVGTAADTQYF. In DNA form, the CDR3 reads TGTGCCTGGAGTGTGGGGACGGCCGCAGATACGCAGTATTTT.

This clone was recorded only once. The chain links TRBV6-5 to TRBJ2-7; perhaps TRBD2 as D (6 bases). The V gene lost 6 bases and the J gene lost 5 bases, with 17 bases spanning the gap. This CDR3 has 14 amino acids. The germline V gene encodes CDR1 MNHEY and CDR2 SVGAGI. CDR3 sequence reads: CASRNPGLLDEQYF. DNA of the CDR3: TGTGCCAGCAGAAACCCGGGACTTTTAGACGAGCAGTACTTC.

This clone was observed a handful of times. The rearrangement uses TRBV28 and TRBJ2-7; no firm D call. The CDR3 is 12 residues long. Germline assignment: CDR1 MDHEN and CDR2 SYDVKM. Trimming removed 3 bases at V and 7 bases at J, with 10 bases between. The CDR3 here is CASSLTRWEQYF. In DNA, the CDR3 is TGTGCCAGCAGTTTGACTCGTTGGGAGCAGTACTTC.

Of note for this clone: The same CDR3 also results from other DNA sequences found in this sample. The chain combines TRBV5-4 with TRBJ2-7; 10 bases match TRBD2. V dropped 3 bases and J dropped 1; count of bases not matched to a gene: 4. Germline V gene sequence: CDR1 SGHNT, CDR2 YYREEE (reference sequence). This CDR3 comprises 15 residues. The CDR3 DNA follows: TGTGCCAGCAGCTCGCGGACTAGCGGATCCTACGAGCAGTACTTC. This codes for CASSSRTSGSYEQYF.

Worth noting for this clone: Other DNA sequences of this sample code for an identical CDR3. The rearrangement joins TRBV7-2 to TRBJ1-1, with a weak D call TRBD1 (6 bases). With 4 bases removed from V and 5 bases from J, the gap between germline ends came to 8 bases. Germline V CDR1 and CDR2: SGHTA, FQGNSA. The CDR3 is 12 amino acids. The CDR3 protein is CASSYRVTEAFF. CDR3 in DNA: TGTGCCAGCAGCTACAGGGTTACTGAAGCTTTCTTT.

The V and J genes are TRBV4-2 and TRBJ2-3, with 8 bases that match TRBD1. In germline, CDR1 is LGHNA, CDR2 YNFKEQ. The length of the CDR3 is 14 residues. The V gene end was trimmed by 0 bases and the J gene end by 6 bases; junction bases not matched to a gene: 2. For the CDR3, the DNA is TGTGCCAGCAGCCAAGACAGGGGGCGCGATACGCAGTATTTT. This sequence encodes CASSQDRGRDTQYF.

A remark on this clone: The junction shows a germline mismatch at one end, possibly a read error. This chain joins TRBV7-7 and TRBJ2-2; 7 bases are a match to TRBD1. The length of the CDR3 is 14 residues. In germline, CDR1 is SSHAT, CDR2 FNYEAQ (reference sequence). The CDR3 DNA follows: TGTGCTAGCAGCAAGACAGGGAGCGCCGGGGAGCTGTTTTTT. Residues: CASSKTGSAGELFF.

V gene TRBV5-1 combines with J gene TRBJ1-3; no reliable D call. The CDR3 runs to 14 residues. V was trimmed by 0 bases and J by 1 base, leaving 5 bases between them. Germline CDR1 SGHRS, CDR2 YFSETQ. CDR3 nucleotide sequence: TGCGCCAGCAGCTTGGAGGCATCTGGAAACACCATATATTTT. Translation: CASSLEASGNTIYF.